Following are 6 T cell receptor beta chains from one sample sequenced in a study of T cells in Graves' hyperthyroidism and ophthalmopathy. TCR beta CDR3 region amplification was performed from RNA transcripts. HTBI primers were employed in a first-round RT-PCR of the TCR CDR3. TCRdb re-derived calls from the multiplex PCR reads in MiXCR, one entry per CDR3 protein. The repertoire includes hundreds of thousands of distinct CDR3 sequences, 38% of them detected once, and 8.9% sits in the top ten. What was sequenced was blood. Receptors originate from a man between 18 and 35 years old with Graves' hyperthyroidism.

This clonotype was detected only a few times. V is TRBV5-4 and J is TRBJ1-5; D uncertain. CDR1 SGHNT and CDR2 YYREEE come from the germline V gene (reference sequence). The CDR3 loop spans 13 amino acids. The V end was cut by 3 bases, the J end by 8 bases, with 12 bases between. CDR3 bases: TGTGCCAGCAGCTCCTGGGGTATCAAGCCCCAGCATTTT. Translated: CASSSWGIKPQHF.

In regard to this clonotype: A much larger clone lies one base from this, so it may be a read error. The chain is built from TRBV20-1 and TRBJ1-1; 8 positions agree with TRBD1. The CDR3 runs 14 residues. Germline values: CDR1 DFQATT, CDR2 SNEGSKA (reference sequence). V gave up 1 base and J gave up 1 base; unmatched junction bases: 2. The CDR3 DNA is TGCAGTGCTAGAGGGGGGACAGGGAACACTGAAGCTTTCTTT. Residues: CSARGGTGNTEAFF.

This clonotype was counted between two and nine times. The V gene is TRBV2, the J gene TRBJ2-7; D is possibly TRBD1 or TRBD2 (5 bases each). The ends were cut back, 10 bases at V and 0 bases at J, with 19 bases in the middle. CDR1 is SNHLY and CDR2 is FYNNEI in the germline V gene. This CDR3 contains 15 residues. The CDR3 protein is CANKAASGSSYEQYF. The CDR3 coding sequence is TGTGCCAATAAAGCGGCGTCAGGGAGCTCCTACGAGCAGTACTTC.

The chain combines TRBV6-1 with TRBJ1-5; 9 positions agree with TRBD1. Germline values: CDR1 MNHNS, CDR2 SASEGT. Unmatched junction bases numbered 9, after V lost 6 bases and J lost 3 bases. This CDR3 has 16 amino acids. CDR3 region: CASSPLGDRVNQPQHF. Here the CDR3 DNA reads TGTGCCAGCAGCCCCCTGGGGGACAGGGTCAATCAGCCCCAGCATTTT.

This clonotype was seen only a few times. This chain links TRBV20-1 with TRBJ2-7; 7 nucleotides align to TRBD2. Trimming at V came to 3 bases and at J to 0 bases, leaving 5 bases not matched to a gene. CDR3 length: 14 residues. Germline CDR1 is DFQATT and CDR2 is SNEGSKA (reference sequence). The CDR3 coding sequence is TGCAGTGCTAGGGGTTGGGACTACTCCTACGAGCAGTACTTC. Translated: CSARGWDYSYEQYF.

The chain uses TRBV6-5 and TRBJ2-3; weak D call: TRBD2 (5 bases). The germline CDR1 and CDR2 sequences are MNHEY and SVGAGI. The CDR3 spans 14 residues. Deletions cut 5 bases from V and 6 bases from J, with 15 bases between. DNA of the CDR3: TGTGCCAGCAGTGGAACCGACGGCGGGGATACGCAGTATTTT. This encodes CASSGTDGGDTQYF.